These 19 T cell receptor beta chains were all obtained from the same sample, sequenced in a study of T-cell memory formation after mild COVID-19. Via MiXCR, TCRdb re-called the 5' RACE reads, giving one row per CDR3 protein. The sample holds 350,000 to 500,000 distinct CDR3 sequences, approximately 19% seen once. What was sequenced was PBMCs or a T cell subset sorted from them (not recorded which). These receptors were taken from a man aged 18 to 29 who had mild COVID-19 (a few samples of this study predate the infection). Cell type and time point are not known.

This chain connects TRBV7-6 to TRBJ2-6; a possible D gene is TRBD1 (6 bases). The germline V gene has CDR1 SGHVS and CDR2 FNYEAQ. CDR3 length: 15 residues. V was shortened by 7 bases and J by 0 bases, with 10 bases between the two germline ends. Written as DNA, the CDR3 is TGTGCCAGCACCCCAGGGGTCTCTGGGGCCAACGTCCTGACTTTC. Protein: CASTPGVSGANVLTF.

This clonotype was seen a handful of times. V usage is TRBV7-9 and J usage is TRBJ2-3; D not resolved. Looked up from germline, CDR1 is SEHNR and CDR2 is FQNEAQ (reference sequence). Trimming pared 0 bases from V and 14 bases from J, leaving 9 bases between. The CDR3 runs 11 residues. The DNA of the CDR3 is TGTGCCAGCAGCTTAGCTCGAAAGCCGTATTTT. Its protein product is CASSLARKPYF.

The chain carries TRBV6-2 or TRBV6-3 and TRBJ1-2; no definite D call. V lost 4 bases, J lost 8 bases, and 11 bases lay in between. CDR1 and CDR2 from the germline V gene are MNHEY and SVGEGT. There are 12 residues in the CDR3. CDR3 DNA: TGTGCCAGCAGTTCCCAGTATCGCGGCTACACCTTC. It translates to CASSSQYRGYTF.

This clonotype was counted a few times. J is TRBJ1-1 and V is TRBV7-2; TRBD1 might be the D (5 bases). V shed 5 bases and J shed 0 bases, with 13 bases lying between them. Looked up from germline, CDR1 is SGHTA and CDR2 is FQGNSA. CDR3 length: 15 residues. CDR3 sequence (DNA): TGTGCCAGCAGCACAACGGGGGGGATGAACACTGAAGCTTTCTTT. Residues: CASSTTGGMNTEAFF.

This clonotype has more than one count but fewer than ten. DNA of the CDR3: TGTGCCAGCAGCTTGGGCGGACACGGATACAATGAGCAGTTCTTC. Translation gives CASSLGGHGYNEQFF. The chain couples TRBV5-6 to TRBJ2-1; D perhaps matches TRBD1 (5 bases). Trimming removed 0 bases at V and 4 bases at J, with 11 bases between. This CDR3 region has 15 residues. Germline V gene sequence: CDR1 SGHDT, CDR2 YYEEEE.

This rearrangement joins TRBV6-2 or TRBV6-3 to TRBJ2-3, with D possibly being TRBD2 (5 bases). CDR1 is MNHEY and CDR2 is SVGEGT in the germline V gene. V lost 7 bases and J lost 5, with 16 bases in between. The CDR3 runs to 14 residues. CDR3 nucleotides: TGTGCCAGCATCAAGAGGGAGTTCGGAGATACGCAGTATTTT. Translated: CASIKREFGDTQYF.

A few counts support this clonotype. The chain carries TRBV7-2 and TRBJ2-2, with a tentative D call TRBD2 (5 bases). The CDR3 length is 14 residues. Germline V gene data show CDR1 as SGHTA and CDR2 as FQGNSA. Trimming cost V 5 bases and J 6 bases, with 13 bases left between them. The CDR3 here is CASSLSSLPGELFF. CDR3 coding DNA: TGTGCCAGCAGCCTTTCTAGCCTCCCCGGGGAGCTGTTTTTT.

The chain is built from TRBV5-6 and TRBJ2-3; tentatively, D is TRBD1 (5 bases). This CDR3 is 15 amino acids long. CDR1 is SGHDT, CDR2 YYEEEE, per germline. Trimming took off 0 bases at V and 7 bases at J, with 15 bases between the two ends. The CDR3 DNA reads as TGTGCCAGCAGCTTGGGGGGCCTAGGGTACTATACGCAGTATTTT. It codes for CASSLGGLGYYTQYF.

In this sample, this clonotype turned up a few times. The V call is TRBV24-1, the J call TRBJ2-5; possible D gene TRBD2, 6 bases. Germline V CDR1 and CDR2: KGHDR, SFDVKD. Trimming removed 5 bases from V and 4 bases from J, with 10 bases in between. There are 13 residues in the CDR3. CDR3 in amino acids: CATSVAGIETQYF. As DNA, the CDR3 is TGTGCCACCAGTGTGGCGGGGATAGAGACCCAGTACTTC.

This clonotype was seen repeatedly, ten times or more. The chain joins TRBV7-2 to TRBJ2-3; 7 bases match TRBD2. CDR3 size: 16 residues. V lost 1 base and J lost 2; bases outside the gene matches: 6. Germline loops: CDR1 SGHTA, CDR2 FQGNSA. CDR3 nucleotide sequence: TGTGCCAGCAGCTTAGGGAGGCGGGGGATCACAGATACGCAGTATTTT. It codes for CASSLGRRGITDTQYF.

The V gene is TRBV7-2, the J gene TRBJ2-1; 10 bases fit TRBD2. The CDR3 extends over 15 amino acids. The V and J ends lost 6 bases and 7 bases, in that order; junction bases with no gene match: 9. The germline V gene has CDR1 SGHTA and CDR2 FQGNSA. The CDR3 is CASRNSGGVGNEQFF. The CDR3 DNA reads as TGTGCCAGCAGAAACAGCGGGGGGGTCGGTAATGAGCAGTTCTTC.

This clonotype was observed a few times. The chain recombines TRBV5-1 with TRBJ1-2; 7 bases are a match to TRBD1. This CDR3 has 15 amino acids. J was trimmed by 4 bases and V by 4 bases; bases with no gene match: 10. Germline loops: CDR1 SGHRS, CDR2 YFSETQ. The CDR3 loop reads CASSPDRLASYGYTF. The CDR3 region has the DNA TGCGCCAGCAGCCCGGACAGGCTGGCTTCCTATGGCTACACCTTC.

In this sample, this clonotype turned up a few times. This chain uses TRBV25-1 with TRBJ1-2, with D uncertain. The CDR3 sequence is 12 residues long. Germline V lookup: CDR1 MGHDK, CDR2 SYGVNS. V lost 2 bases, J lost 8 bases, and 9 bases lay in between. CDR3 coding DNA: TGTGCCAGCAGTGAAGGTGCCGCCGGCTACACCTTC. Translated, it gives CASSEGAAGYTF.

A few counts support this clonotype. The gene calls are TRBV28 and TRBJ2-1; tentatively, D is TRBD2 (7 bases). The CDR3 runs to 16 residues. Trimming removed 6 bases at V and 6 bases at J, with 21 bases between. Germline V gene lookup returns CDR1 MDHEN and CDR2 SYDVKM. Here the CDR3 DNA reads TGTGCCAGCAGCAAGGGGGGGGCTTTTCGAGGCAATGAGCAGTTCTTC. It is translated as CASSKGGAFRGNEQFF.

The gene calls are TRBV7-2 and TRBJ1-1; 8 bases map to TRBD1. V shed 7 bases, J shed 2 bases, and the junction held 6 bases outside the gene matches. The CDR3 is 14 amino acids. CDR1 SGHTA and CDR2 FQGNSA come from the germline V gene. The CDR3 reads CASNQGARNTEAFF. The CDR3 coding sequence is TGTGCCAGCAACCAGGGGGCGCGAAACACTGAAGCTTTCTTT.

The table lists this clonotype with a few counts. The chain uses TRBV16 and TRBJ2-1; 8 bases are shared with TRBD2. This CDR3 spans 15 amino acids. J was trimmed by 7 bases and V by 0 bases; bases with no gene match: 5. CDR1 and CDR2 from the germline V gene are KGHSY and FQNENV. The CDR3 nucleotides read TGTGCCAGCAGCCAATCCCCGGGGGGGCAGAATGAGCAGTTCTTC. Amino acid sequence: CASSQSPGGQNEQFF.

This clonotype was observed a handful of times. The V and J genes are TRBV4-3 and TRBJ1-2; D remains ambiguous. CDR3 length: 15 amino acids. The V gene lost 0 bases and the J gene lost 5 bases, with 13 bases spanning the gap. CDR1 is LGHNA, CDR2 YSLEER, per germline. As DNA, the CDR3 is TGCGCCAGCAGCCAAGAGGGCAGCCTCAATTATGGCTACACCTTC. Amino acids: CASSQEGSLNYGYTF.

This clonotype appeared a single time. This chain links TRBV7-8 with TRBJ2-3; D is possibly TRBD1 or TRBD2 (6 bases each). Trimming took 1 base from V and 3 from J, leaving 17 bases between them. The CDR3 contains 17 residues. Germline V lookup: CDR1 SGHVS, CDR2 FQNEAQ. CDR3 region: CASSLVVSGAMTDTQYF. DNA of the CDR3: TGTGCCAGCAGCTTAGTCGTGTCGGGGGCCATGACAGATACGCAGTATTTT.

There are many counts of this clonotype. The chain is built from TRBV27 and TRBJ2-7; TRBD2 might be the D (5 bases). The CDR3 totals 14 residues. V lost 0 bases to trimming and J lost 0 bases, with 6 bases between them. Germline assignment: CDR1 MNHEY and CDR2 SMNVEV (reference sequence). DNA for the CDR3: TGTGCCAGCAGTTTATCTGGGAGCTCCTACGAGCAGTACTTC. Translating gives CASSLSGSSYEQYF.